This T cell receptor (beta chain) was recovered during a study of Graves' ophthalmopathy and Graves' hyperthyroidism. Findings and limits, study-wide: Sensitivity reached 85% to 90% and specificity 81.08% for a 13-signature model separating ophthalmopathy from stable hyperthyroidism.

This clonotype appeared a single time. What it recognizes is unknown. The CDR3 extends over 15 amino acids. Per germline, CDR1 SGHTA and CDR2 FQGNSA. Establishment of the diagnosis relied upon clinical symptoms, serum thyroxine, TRAb, thyroid ultrasound and orbital computed tomography. RNA transcripts yielded amplified TCR beta CDR3 regions. The authors performed first-round RT-PCR with HTBI primers and then a second-round multiplex PCR. TCRdb independently ran MiXCR on the multiplex PCR reads; one entry per CDR3 protein. The data contain 1 million to 1.3 million distinct CDR3 sequences, 35% to 40% of them singletons.

Sample: peripheral blood or thyroid tissue (not recorded which). This receptor was obtained from an adult man with Graves' hyperthyroidism. This sequence joins TRBV7-2 and TRBJ2-5, with D hard to call. The DNA end is a closer match to TRBJ2-7, so the J assignment may be wrong. CDR3 protein: CASSLARATPYEQYF. As DNA, the CDR3 is TGTGCCAGCAGCTTAGCCAGAGCGACACCGTACGAGCAGTACTTC.